This T cell receptor (beta chain) was observed in a study of shared clonotypes between healthy human individuals. Whole-study findings and limits: The rarefaction results pointed to incomplete sorted-subset sequencing despite large depth. Since donors were few, the genetic and exposure-history diversity represented was limited. Collection of samples was limited to blood; tissue repertoires likely differ.

There are 15 residues in the CDR3. Germline V CDR1 and CDR2: LGHNA, YNFKEQ. The count of this clone is one. Its antigen is as yet unknown. Using immunoSEQ multiplex PCR, the repertoire was profiled, and TCRdb retains in-frame clones only, with some absent. The data contain roughly 1,000,000 clones, 75% to 80% of them singletons. The rearrangement uses TRBV4-2 and TRBJ2-5; weak D call: TRBD1 (6 bases). With the DNA end fitting TRBJ2-7 better, the J assignment may be wrong. The sequenced sample was memory CD4+ T cells from PBMCs. Documented subset: CD45RA-negative fraction. This sequence was found in a man aged 18 to 29 in good health. Some clones in this sample may be carry-over from other donors' samples. The CDR3 nucleotides read TGTGCCAGCAGCCAAGACGGACAGTTAACTCGCGAGCAGTACTTC. Translating it yields CASSQDGQLTREQYF.